Here is one T cell receptor (beta chain) with its context. The data originate from a study of technical replicates of blood from a few donors. Germline V gene sequence: CDR1 SGHAT, CDR2 FQNNGV. The CDR3 covers 15 residues. The V and J ends lost 2 bases and 3 bases, in that order; junction bases with no gene match: 6. Using immunoSEQ multiplex PCR, the repertoire was profiled, and TCRdb retains in-frame clones only, with some absent. This sample has around 79,000 clones; 91% occur once, and the top ten carry approximately 0.25%. This sequence was found in a human donor in good health. The V and J genes are TRBV11-2 and TRBJ2-7; TRBD1 matches 8 bases. Source material: T cells isolated from PBMCs. CDR3 sequence reads: CASSLLAGGFYEQYF. The CDR3 DNA reads as TGTGCCAGCAGCTTATTAGCAGGGGGCTTCTACGAGCAGTACTTC. Looking up the rest from reference TRBV11-2 and TRBJ2-7 gives the full variable domain: EAGVAQSPRYKIIEKRQSVAFWCNPISGHATLYWYQQILGQGPKLLIQFQNNGVVDDSQLPKDRFSAERLKGVDSTLKIQPAKLEDSAVYLCASSLLAGGFYEQYFGPGTRLTVT.